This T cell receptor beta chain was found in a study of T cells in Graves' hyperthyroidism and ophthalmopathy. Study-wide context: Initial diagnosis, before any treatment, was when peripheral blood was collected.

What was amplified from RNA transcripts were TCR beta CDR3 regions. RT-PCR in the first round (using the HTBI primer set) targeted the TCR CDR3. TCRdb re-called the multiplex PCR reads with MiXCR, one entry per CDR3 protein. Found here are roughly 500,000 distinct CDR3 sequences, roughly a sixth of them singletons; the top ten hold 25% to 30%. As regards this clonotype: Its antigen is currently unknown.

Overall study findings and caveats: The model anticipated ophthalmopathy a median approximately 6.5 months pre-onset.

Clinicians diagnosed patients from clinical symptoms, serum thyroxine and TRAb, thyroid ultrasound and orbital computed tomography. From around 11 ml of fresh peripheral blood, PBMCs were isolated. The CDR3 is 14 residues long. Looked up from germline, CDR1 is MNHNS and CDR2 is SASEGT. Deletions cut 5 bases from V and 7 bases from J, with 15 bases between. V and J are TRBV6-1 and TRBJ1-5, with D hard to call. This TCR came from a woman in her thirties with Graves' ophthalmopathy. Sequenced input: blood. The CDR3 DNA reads TGTGCCAGCAGTCCAGCTGGTTTCGTACAGCCCCAGCATTTT. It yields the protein CASSPAGFVQPQHF.